This entry features one T cell receptor beta chain sequence. Its target is not known. CDR1 is SGHVS, CDR2 FQNEAQ, per germline. Trimming cost V 6 bases and J 1 base, with 11 bases left between them. This CDR3 is built from 14 residues. This specimen comes from a study of T cell responses to AZD1222 COVID-19 vaccine. Produced via immunoSEQ multiplex PCR; TCRdb's table is partial and in-frame only. The repertoire holds about 130,000 clones, with 90% to 95% as singletons. General study findings and limits: Spike-specific TCR depth and breadth grew after two AZD1222 doses. Within unmutated variant regions lay the reported targets of nearly half of spike-specific TCRs. With dominance at 160-218 and 743-854, vaccine-associated CD4 TCRs spanned spike. The donors showed a predominance of white British ancestry and of females, with possible underestimation of clonal diversity.

The sequence was obtained from an adult in good health. Sample: peripheral blood, taken on day 0 of AZD1222 vaccination. The chain uses TRBV7-8 and TRBJ2-3; D gene ambiguous. The CDR3 bases are TGTGCCAGCAGACCCCGCACCGGCACAGATACGCAGTATTTT. Protein: CASRPRTGTDTQYF.